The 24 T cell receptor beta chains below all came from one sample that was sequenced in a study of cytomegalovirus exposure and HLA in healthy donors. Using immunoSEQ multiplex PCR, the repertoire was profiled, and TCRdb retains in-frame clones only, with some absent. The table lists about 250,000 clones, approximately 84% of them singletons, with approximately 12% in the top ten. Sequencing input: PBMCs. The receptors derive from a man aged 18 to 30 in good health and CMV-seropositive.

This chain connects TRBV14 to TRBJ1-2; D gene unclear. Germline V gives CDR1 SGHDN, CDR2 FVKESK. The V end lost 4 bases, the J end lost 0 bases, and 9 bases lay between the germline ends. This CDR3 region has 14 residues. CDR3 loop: CASSPSTTNYGYTF. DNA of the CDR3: TGTGCCAGCAGCCCGAGTACTACTAACTATGGCTACACCTTC.

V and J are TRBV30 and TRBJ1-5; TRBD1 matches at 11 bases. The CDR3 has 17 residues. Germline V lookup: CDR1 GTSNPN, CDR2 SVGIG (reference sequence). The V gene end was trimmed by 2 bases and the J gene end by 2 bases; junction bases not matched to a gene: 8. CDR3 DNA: TGTGCCTGGAGTTCGGGACAGGGGGTTTATGGCAATCAGCCCCAGCATTTT. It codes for CAWSSGQGVYGNQPQHF.

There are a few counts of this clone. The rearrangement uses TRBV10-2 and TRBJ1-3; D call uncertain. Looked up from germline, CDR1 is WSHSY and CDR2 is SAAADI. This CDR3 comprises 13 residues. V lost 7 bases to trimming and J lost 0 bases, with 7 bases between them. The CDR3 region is CASTQSSGNTIYF. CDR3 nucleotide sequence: TGCGCCAGCACTCAGAGCTCTGGAAACACCATATATTTT.

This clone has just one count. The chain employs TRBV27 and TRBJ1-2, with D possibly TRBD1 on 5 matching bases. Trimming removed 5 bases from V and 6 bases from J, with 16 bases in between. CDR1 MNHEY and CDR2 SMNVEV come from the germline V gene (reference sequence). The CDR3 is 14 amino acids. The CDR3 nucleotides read TGTGCCAGCAGTCCGCTCGGGGGGTTGAATGGCTACACCTTC. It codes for CASSPLGGLNGYTF.

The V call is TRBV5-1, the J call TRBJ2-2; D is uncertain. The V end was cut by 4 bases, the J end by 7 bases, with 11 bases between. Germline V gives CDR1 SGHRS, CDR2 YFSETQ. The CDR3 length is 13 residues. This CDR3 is CASSHDPSGELFF. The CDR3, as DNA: TGCGCCAGCAGCCACGACCCCAGCGGGGAGCTGTTTTTT.

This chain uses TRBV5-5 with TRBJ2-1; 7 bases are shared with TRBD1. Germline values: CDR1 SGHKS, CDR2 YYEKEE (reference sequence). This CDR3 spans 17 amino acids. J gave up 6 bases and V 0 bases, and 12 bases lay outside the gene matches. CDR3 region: CASSLASYRGRGNEQFF. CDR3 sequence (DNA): TGTGCCAGCAGCTTGGCCTCCTACAGGGGCCGGGGCAATGAGCAGTTCTTC.

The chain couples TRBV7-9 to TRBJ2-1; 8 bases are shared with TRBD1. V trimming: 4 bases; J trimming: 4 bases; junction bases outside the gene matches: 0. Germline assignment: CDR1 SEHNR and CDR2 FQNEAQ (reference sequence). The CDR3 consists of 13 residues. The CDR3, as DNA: TGTGCCAGCAGCTGGACAGGGTACAATGAGCAGTTCTTC. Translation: CASSWTGYNEQFF.

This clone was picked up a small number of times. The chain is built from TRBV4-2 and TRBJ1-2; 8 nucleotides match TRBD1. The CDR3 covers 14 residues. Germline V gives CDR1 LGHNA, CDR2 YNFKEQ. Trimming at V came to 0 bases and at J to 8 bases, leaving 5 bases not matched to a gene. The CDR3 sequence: CASSQEDRVGGYTF. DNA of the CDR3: TGTGCCAGCAGCCAAGAGGACAGGGTGGGAGGCTACACCTTC.

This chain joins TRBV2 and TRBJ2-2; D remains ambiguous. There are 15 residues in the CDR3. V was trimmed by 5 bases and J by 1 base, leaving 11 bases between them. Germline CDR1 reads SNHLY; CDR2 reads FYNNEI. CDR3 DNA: TGTGCCAGCAGTCCACAGACTCTGAACACCGGGGAGCTGTTTTTT. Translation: CASSPQTLNTGELFF.

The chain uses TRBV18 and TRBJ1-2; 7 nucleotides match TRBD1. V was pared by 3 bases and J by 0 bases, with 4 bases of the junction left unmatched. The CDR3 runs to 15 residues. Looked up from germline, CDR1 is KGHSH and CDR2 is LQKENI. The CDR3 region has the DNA TGTGCCAGCTCACCGGTAGACAGGGCTAACTATGGCTACACCTTC. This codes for CASSPVDRANYGYTF.

The CDR3 loop is CASSDSGGTSDEQFF. The CDR3 DNA reads TGTGCCAGCAGTGACTCCGGTGGGACTAGCGATGAGCAGTTCTTC. The gene calls are TRBV6-4 and TRBJ2-1, with 10 bases fitting TRBD2. CDR1 MRHNA and CDR2 SNTAGT come from the germline V gene. V shed 0 bases and J 8 bases; nucleotides not matched to a gene: 4. The CDR3 contains 15 residues.

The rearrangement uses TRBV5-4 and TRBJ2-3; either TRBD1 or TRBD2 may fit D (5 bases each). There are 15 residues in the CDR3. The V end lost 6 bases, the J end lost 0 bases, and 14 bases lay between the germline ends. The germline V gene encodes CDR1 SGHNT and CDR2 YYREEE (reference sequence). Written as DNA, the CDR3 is TGTGCCAGCATTCCGCGAGGGGCTAGCACAGATACGCAGTATTTT. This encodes CASIPRGASTDTQYF.

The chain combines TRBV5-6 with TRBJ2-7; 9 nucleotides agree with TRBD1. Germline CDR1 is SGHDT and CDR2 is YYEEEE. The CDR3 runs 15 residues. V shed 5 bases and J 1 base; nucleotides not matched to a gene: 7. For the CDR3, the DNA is TGTGCCAGCAGATACGGGACAGGGTGGTCCTACGAGCAGTACTTC. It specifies CASRYGTGWSYEQYF.

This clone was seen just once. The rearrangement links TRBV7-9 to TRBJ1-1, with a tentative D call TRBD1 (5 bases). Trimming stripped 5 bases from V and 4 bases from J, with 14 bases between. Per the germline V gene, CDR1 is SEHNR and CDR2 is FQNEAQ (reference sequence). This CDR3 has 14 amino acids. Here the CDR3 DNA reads TGTGCCAGCAGCCTACTGGACACGGGCACTGAAGCTTTCTTT. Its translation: CASSLLDTGTEAFF.

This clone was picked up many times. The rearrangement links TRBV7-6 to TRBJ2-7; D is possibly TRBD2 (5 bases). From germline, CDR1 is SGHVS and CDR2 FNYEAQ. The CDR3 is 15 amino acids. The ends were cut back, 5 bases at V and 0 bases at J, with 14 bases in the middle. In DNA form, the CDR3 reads TGTGCCAGCAGCGACCGGAGCGGCAGCTCCTACGAGCAGTACTTC. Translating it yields CASSDRSGSSYEQYF.

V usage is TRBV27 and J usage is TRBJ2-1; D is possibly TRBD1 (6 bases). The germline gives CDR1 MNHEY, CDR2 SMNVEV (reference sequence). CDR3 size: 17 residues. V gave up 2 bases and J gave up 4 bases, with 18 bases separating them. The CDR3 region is CASSLMGLWTEYNEQFF. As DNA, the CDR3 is TGTGCCAGCAGTTTAATGGGTCTGTGGACAGAGTACAATGAGCAGTTCTTC.

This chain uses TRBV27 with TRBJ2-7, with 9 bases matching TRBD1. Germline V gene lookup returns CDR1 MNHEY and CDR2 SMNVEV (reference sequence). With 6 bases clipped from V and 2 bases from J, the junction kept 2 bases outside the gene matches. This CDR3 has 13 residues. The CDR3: CASRQGATYEQYF. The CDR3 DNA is TGTGCCAGCAGACAGGGGGCGACCTACGAGCAGTACTTC.

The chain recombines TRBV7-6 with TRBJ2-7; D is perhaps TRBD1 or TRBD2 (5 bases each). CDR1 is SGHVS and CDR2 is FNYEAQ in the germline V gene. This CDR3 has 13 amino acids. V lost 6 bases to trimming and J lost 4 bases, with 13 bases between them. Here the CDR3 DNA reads TGTGCCAGCAGTACGGGGCGCATGTACGAGCAGTACTTC. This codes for CASSTGRMYEQYF.

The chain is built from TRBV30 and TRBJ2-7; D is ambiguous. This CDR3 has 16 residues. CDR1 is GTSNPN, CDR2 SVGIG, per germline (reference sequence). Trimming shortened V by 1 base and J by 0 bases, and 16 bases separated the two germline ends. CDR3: CAWSEVWAPSSYEQYF. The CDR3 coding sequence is TGTGCCTGGAGTGAAGTCTGGGCCCCATCCTCCTACGAGCAGTACTTC.

This CDR3 reads CASSFGTGNTDTQYF. The CDR3 nucleotides read TGCGCCAGCAGCTTCGGGACAGGGAACACAGATACGCAGTATTTT. This chain uses TRBV5-1 with TRBJ2-3, with 9 positions matching TRBD1. Germline V gene data show CDR1 as SGHRS and CDR2 as YFSETQ. This CDR3 contains 15 residues. V dropped 2 bases and J dropped 2; count of bases not matched to a gene: 3.

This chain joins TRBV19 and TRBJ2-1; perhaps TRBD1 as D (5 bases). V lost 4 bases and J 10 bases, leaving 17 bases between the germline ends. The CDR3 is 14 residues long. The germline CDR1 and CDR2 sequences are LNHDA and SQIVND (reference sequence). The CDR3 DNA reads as TGTGCCAGTAGTAAGGGGCCTGTCAAGGAGGAGCAGTTCTTC. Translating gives CASSKGPVKEEQFF.

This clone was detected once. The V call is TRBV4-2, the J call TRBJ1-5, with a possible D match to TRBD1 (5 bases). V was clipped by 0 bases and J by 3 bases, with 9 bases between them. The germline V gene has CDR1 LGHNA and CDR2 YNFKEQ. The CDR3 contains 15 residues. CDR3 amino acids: CASSQDLRVNQPQHF. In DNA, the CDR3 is TGTGCCAGCAGCCAAGATCTCAGGGTCAATCAGCCCCAGCATTTT.

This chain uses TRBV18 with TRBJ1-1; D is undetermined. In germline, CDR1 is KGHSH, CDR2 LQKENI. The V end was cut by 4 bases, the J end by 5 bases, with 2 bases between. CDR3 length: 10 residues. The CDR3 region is CASSQTEAFF. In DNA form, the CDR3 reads TGTGCCAGCTCACAGACTGAAGCTTTCTTT.

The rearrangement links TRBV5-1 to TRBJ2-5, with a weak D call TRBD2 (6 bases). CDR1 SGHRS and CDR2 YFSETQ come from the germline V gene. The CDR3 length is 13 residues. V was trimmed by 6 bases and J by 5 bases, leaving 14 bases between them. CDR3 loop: CASTRGGGETQYF. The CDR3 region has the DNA TGCGCCAGCACCCGAGGTGGGGGGGAGACCCAGTACTTC.